This entry features one T cell receptor beta chain sequence. This CDR3 region has 14 residues. Trimming removed 2 bases at V and 4 bases at J, with 11 bases between. Germline lookup yields CDR1 MNHEY and CDR2 SVGAGI. The method was immunoSEQ multiplex PCR; TCRdb's version includes in-frame clones alone and lacks a portion of them. The sample carries over 120,000 clones, approximately 90% recorded once. These data are taken from a study of T cell responses to AZD1222 COVID-19 vaccine. Sequenced here: peripheral blood, sampled on day 0 of AZD1222 vaccination. The TCR was taken from an adult in good health. The genes are TRBV6-5 and TRBJ1-1; D might be TRBD1 (5 bases). CDR3 coding DNA: TGTGCCAGCAGTTACGAAGGGGCAGCCACTGAAGCTTTCTTT. This sequence encodes CASSYEGAATEAFF.